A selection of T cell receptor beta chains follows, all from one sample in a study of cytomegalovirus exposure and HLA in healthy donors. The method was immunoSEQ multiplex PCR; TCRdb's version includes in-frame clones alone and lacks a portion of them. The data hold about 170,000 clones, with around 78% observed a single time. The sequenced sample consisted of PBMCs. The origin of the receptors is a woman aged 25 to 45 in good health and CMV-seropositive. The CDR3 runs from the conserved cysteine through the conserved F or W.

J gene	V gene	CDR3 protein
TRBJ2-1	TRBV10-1	CASSEAGAASGEQFF
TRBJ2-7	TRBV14	CASSPRPGWGDEQYF
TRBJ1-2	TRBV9	CASSEGGGNYGYTF
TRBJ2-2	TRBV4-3	CASSLTGGTGELFF
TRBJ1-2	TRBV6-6	CASSYGGGGSGYTF
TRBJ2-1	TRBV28	CASSLQGALRDEQFF
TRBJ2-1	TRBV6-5	CAVRGGHTNEQFF
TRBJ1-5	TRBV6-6	CASSFRTANQPQHF
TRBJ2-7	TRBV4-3	CASSQDSSYEQYF
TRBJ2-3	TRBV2	CASSELGRGGLTDTQYF
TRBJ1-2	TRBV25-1	CASSDPGRTGEGFGYTF
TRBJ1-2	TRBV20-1	CSARRDDGYTF
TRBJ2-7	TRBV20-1	CSASQPGEQYF
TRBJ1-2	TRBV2	CAGNRGRVDGYTF
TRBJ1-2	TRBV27	CASSLVGPESGYTF
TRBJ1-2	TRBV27	CASSLSIDRVNGYTF
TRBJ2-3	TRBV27	CASSCWTDGTDTQYF
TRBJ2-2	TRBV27	CASSLDGAGGTGELFF
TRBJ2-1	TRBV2	CASSDLAGVYNEQFF
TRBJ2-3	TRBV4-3	CASSQDRFTDTQYF
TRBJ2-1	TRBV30	CAWSHTYYRGNEQFF
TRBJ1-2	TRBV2	CASSEGQVHGYTF
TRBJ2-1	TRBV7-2	CASSFPGLAGARNEQFF
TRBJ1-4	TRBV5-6	CASSSRGVATNEKLFF
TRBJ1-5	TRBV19	CASRALNQPQHF
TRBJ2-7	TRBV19	CASSMAGGGYEQYF
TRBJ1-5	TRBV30	CAWSLRPGEQPQHF
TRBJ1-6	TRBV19	CASSPQGAHSPLHF
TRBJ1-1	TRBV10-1	CASRLQGNTEAFF
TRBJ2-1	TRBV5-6	CASRGGENEQFF
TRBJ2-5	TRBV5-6	CASSFGLAGVAETQYF